Listed below are T cell receptor beta chains from one sample, sequenced in a study of cytomegalovirus exposure and HLA in healthy donors. The repertoire was sequenced with immunoSEQ multiplex PCR; TCRdb's copy has only in-frame clones and lacks some. In the table there are about 160,000 clones, 70% to 90% of which are singletons. Sequencing input: PBMCs. These receptors all stem from a woman aged 18-29 years in good health and CMV-seronegative. Both conserved end residues are part of each CDR3. Each record gives: J gene, clone size, V gene, D gene, CDR3 DNA, CDR3 protein. The D gene is left open where the match is weak. Size tells how often a clone was seen (once, few, many) or the class of an expanded clone, and some rows leave it out.

TRBJ1-3	NA	TRBV5-1	NA	TGCGCCAGCAGCTCCACAGGGCAGTCTGGAAACACCATATATTTT	CASSSTGQSGNTIYF
TRBJ1-4	NA	TRBV28	NA	TGTGCCAGCAGGAAAGGGGGACCGACTAATGAAAAACTGTTTTTT	CASRKGGPTNEKLFF
TRBJ2-7	NA	TRBV5-1	NA	TGCGCCAGCAGCTTGAGTTCAGGGTACGAGCAGTACTTC	CASSLSSGYEQYF
TRBJ2-7	NA	TRBV12-5	TRBD1	TGTGCTAGTGCCATCGACAGGGGATTGTTTCGACGGGAGAGACCCTACGAGCAGTACTTC	CASAIDRGLFRRERPYEQYF
TRBJ2-5	NA	TRBV29-1	TRBD2	TGCAGCGTTAGGGCCACTAGCGGGGCCCAAGAGACCCAGTACTTC	CSVRATSGAQETQYF
TRBJ2-7	once	TRBV5-1	TRBD2	TGCGCCAGCAGCACGGGACTAGCGGGAGACCCCGAGCAGTACTTC	CASSTGLAGDPEQYF
TRBJ2-3	NA	TRBV7-8	TRBD2	TGTGCCAGCAGCTTACTAGCGGGGTACACAGATACGCAGTATTTT	CASSLLAGYTDTQYF
TRBJ1-1	NA	TRBV9	TRBD1	TGTGCCAGTAACGTCCGACAGGGGAAGACTGAAGCTTTCTTT	CASNVRQGKTEAFF
TRBJ2-2	NA	TRBV9	NA	TGTGCCAGCAGCGGCAGAACGAACACCGGGGAGCTGTTTTTT	CASSGRTNTGELFF
TRBJ1-1	NA	TRBV7-6	NA	TGTGCCAGCAGCTGGACGAAGGGGGCTGAAGCTTTCTTT	CASSWTKGAEAFF
TRBJ2-7	few	TRBV6-5	TRBD1	TGTGCCAGCACAGGACAGGGTTTACGGCAGTACTTC	CASTGQGLRQYF
TRBJ2-2	NA	TRBV5-4	NA	TGTGCCAGCAGTAGGACAGATTATTCCGGGGAGCTGTTTTTT	CASSRTDYSGELFF
TRBJ2-2	NA	TRBV30	NA	TGTGCCTGGAGCGGGATAAGGGTGCCCGGGGAGCTGTTTTTT	CAWSGIRVPGELFF
TRBJ2-1	NA	TRBV7-7	TRBD2	TGTGCTAGCAGCTTAAGACCTAGCGGGGGGAATGAGCAGTTCTTC	CASSLRPSGGNEQFF
TRBJ2-7	NA	TRBV7-6	NA	TGTGCCAGCAGCCCACGCGGCGGGGCGACCTACGAGCAGTACTTC	CASSPRGGATYEQYF
TRBJ1-5	many	TRBV29-1	NA	TGCAGCGTTGCTGGAGGTCGGAGGGGAAGGTGCAATCAGCCCCAGCATTTT	CSVAGGRRGRCNQPQHF
TRBJ2-1	NA	TRBV19	TRBD1	TGTGCCAGTAGTATTGGGCTCGCGGCCAGGGGGCCCTATGTAGAGCAGTTCTTC	CASSIGLAARGPYVEQFF
TRBJ1-2	NA	TRBV6-6	NA	TGTGCCAGCAGATTCCGTTCGAACCGGGGTGGCTACACCTTC	CASRFRSNRGGYTF
TRBJ2-7	NA	TRBV27	NA	TGTGCCAGCAGCCGTCCCGGGAGGACAGACCTACACGAGCAGTACTTC	CASSRPGRTDLHEQYF
TRBJ2-7	few	TRBV4-2	NA	TGTGCCAGCAGCCAAGATTACGGAGGGAACTACGAGCAGTACTTC	CASSQDYGGNYEQYF
TRBJ2-7	once	TRBV5-4	TRBD2	TGTGCCAGCAGCTTGTCTAGCGGGGACTCCTACGAGCAGTACTTC	CASSLSSGDSYEQYF
TRBJ2-7	NA	TRBV6-1	TRBD1	TGTGCCAGCAGTGTGGGTCCACAGGGGAGCTCCTACGAGCAGTACTTC	CASSVGPQGSSYEQYF
TRBJ2-3	NA	TRBV5-1	TRBD2	TGCGCCAGCAGGAAAATTAGCGGGGGGCCCAGCACAGATACGCAGTATTTT	CASRKISGGPSTDTQYF
TRBJ2-7	NA	TRBV7-9	TRBD2	TGTTCCAGCAGAAAAGCGGGAGGCAGGAACGAGCAGTACTTC	CSSRKAGGRNEQYF
TRBJ2-4	NA	TRBV5-1	TRBD2	TGCGCCAGCAGCTTGGCGGGGGGTACCCCAAGCAAAAACATTCAGTACTTC	CASSLAGGTPSKNIQYF
TRBJ2-7	once	TRBV6-1	NA	TGTGCCAGCAGTCTTTATTACGAGCAGTACTTC	CASSLYYEQYF
TRBJ2-2	once	TRBV27	NA	TGTGCCAGCAGCCGAACCATGGCGACTAACACCGGGGAGCTGTTTTTT	CASSRTMATNTGELFF